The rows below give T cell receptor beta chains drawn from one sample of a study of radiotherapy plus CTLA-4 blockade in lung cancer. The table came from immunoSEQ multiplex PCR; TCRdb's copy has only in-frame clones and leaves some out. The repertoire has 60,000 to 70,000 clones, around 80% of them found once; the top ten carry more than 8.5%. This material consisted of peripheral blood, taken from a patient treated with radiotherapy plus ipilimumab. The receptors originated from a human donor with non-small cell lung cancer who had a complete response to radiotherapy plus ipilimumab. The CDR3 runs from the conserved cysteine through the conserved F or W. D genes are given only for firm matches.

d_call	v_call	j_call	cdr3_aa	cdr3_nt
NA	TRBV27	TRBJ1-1	CASRVLRGARDTEAFF	TGTGCCAGCAGAGTCCTCCGGGGGGCGAGGGACACTGAAGCTTTCTTT
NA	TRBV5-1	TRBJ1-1	CASSLTGNTEAFF	TGCGCCAGCAGCCTAACAGGGAACACTGAAGCTTTCTTT
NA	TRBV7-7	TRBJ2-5	CASSPSAGLQETQYF	TGTGCTAGCAGCCCCTCCGCCGGGCTACAAGAGACCCAGTACTTC
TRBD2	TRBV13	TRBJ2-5	CASSLLSGGQETQYF	TGTGCCAGCAGTCTTTTGAGCGGGGGACAAGAGACCCAGTACTTC
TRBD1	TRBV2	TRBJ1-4	CASRTGWLEKLFF	TGTGCCAGCAGGACAGGGTGGCTTGAAAAACTGTTTTTT
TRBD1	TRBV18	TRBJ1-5	CASSPNTGGDQPQHF	TGTGCCAGCTCACCGAATACAGGGGGCGATCAGCCCCAGCATTTT
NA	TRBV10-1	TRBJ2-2	CASTPSDRNTGELFF	TGCGCCAGCACCCCCTCGGACAGGAACACCGGGGAGCTGTTTTTT
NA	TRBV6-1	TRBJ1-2	CASSNSYGYTF	TGTGCCAGCAGTAACAGCTATGGCTACACCTTC
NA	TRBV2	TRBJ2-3	CASKGRGYPDTQYF	TGTGCCAGCAAAGGGAGAGGGTACCCAGATACGCAGTATTTT
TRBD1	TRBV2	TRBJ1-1	CASTKDRDTEAFF	TGTGCCAGCACCAAGGACAGGGACACTGAAGCTTTCTTT
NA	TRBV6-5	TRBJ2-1	CASNAGNEQFF	TGTGCCAGCAACGCCGGCAATGAGCAGTTCTTC
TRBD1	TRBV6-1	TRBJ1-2	CASLPGGNYGYTF	TGTGCCAGTTTGCCAGGGGGCAACTATGGCTACACCTTC